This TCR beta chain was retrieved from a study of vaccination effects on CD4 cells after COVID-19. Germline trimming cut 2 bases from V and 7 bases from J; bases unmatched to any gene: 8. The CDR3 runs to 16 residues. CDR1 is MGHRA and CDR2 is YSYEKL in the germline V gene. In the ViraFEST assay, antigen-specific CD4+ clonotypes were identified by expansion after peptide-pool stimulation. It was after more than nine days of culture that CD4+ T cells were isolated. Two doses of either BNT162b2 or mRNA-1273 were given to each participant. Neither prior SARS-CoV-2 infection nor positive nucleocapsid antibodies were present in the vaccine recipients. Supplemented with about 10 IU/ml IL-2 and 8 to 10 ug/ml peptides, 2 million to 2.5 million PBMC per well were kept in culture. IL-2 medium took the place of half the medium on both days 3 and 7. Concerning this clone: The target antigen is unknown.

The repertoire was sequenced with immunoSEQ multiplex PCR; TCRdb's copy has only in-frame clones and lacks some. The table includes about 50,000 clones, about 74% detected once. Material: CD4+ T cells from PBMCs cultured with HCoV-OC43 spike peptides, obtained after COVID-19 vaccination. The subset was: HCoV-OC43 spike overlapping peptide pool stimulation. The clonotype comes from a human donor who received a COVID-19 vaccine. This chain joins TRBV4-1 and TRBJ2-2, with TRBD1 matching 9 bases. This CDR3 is CASSQPPGQGIGELFF. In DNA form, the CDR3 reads TGCGCCAGCAGCCAACCTCCGGGACAGGGTATCGGGGAGCTGTTTTTT.